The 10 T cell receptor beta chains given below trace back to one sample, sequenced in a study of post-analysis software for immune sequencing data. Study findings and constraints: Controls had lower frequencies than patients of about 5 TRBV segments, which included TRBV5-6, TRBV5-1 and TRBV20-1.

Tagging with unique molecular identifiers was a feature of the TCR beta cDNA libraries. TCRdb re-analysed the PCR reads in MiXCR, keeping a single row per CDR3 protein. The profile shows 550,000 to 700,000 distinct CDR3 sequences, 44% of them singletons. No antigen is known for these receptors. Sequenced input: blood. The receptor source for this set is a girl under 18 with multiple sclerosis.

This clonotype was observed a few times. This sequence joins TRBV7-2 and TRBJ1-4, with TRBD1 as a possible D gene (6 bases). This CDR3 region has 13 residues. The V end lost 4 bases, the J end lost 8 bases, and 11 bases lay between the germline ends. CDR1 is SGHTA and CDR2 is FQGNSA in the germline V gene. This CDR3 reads CASSYRQEEKLFF. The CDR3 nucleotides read TGTGCCAGCAGCTACAGACAGGAGGAAAAACTGTTTTTT.

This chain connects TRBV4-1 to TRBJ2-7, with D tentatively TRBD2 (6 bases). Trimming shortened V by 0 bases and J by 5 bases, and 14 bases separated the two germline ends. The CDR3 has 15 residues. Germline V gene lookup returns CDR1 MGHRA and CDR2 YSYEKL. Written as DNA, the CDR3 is TGCGCCAGCAGCCAAGAGGGGGGTGGTGGCCACGAGCAGTACTTC. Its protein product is CASSQEGGGGHEQYF.

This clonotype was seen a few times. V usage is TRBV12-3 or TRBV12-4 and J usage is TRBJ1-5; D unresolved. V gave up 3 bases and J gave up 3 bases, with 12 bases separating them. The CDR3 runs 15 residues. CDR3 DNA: TGTGCCAGCAGTTTTATGGCAGCCCTCAATCAGCCCCAGCATTTT. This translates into CASSFMAALNQPQHF.

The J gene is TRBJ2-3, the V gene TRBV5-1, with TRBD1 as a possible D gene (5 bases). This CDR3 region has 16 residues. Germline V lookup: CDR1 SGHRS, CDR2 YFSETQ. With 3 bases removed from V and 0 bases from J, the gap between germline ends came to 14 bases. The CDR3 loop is CASSSDSRASTDTQYF. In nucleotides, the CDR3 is TGCGCCAGCAGCTCCGACAGTAGAGCTAGCACAGATACGCAGTATTTT.

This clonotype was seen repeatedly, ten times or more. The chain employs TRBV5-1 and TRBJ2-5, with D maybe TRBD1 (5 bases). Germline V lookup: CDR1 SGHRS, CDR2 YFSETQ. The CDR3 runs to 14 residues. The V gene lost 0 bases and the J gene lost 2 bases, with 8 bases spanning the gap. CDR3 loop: CASSLGQQQETQYF. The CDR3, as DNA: TGCGCCAGCAGCTTGGGACAGCAACAAGAGACCCAGTACTTC.

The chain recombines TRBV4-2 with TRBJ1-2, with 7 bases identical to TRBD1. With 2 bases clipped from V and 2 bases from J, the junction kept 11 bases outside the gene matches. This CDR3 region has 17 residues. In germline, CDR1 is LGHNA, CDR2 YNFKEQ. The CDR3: CASSQLIGGQKNYGYTF. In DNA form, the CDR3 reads TGTGCCAGCAGCCAATTAATCGGGGGACAGAAGAACTATGGCTACACCTTC.

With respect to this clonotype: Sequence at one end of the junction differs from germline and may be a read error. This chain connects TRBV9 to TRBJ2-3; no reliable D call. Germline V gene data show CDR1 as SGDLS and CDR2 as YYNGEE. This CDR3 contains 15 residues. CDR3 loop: CASSVEQIFTDTQYF. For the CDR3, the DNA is TGTGCCAGCAGTGTAGAACAGATCTTCACAGATACGCAGTATTTT.

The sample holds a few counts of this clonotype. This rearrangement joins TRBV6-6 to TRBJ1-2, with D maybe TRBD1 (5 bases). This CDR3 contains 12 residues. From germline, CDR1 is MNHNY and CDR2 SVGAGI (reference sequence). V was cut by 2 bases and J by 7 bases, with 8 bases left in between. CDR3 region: CASSYEGPGYTF. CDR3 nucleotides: TGTGCCAGCAGTTACGAGGGGCCTGGCTACACCTTC.

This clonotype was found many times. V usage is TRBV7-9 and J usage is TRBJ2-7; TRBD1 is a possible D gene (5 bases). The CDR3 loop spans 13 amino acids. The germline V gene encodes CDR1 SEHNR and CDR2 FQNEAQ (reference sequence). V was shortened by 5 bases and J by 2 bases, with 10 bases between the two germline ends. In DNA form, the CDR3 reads TGTGCCAGCAGCGGTGACAGCACCTACGAGCAGTACTTC. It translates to CASSGDSTYEQYF.

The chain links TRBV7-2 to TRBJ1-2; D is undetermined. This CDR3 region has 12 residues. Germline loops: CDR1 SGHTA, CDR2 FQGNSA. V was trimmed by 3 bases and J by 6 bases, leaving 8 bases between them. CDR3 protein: CASSLNGDGYTF. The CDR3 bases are TGTGCCAGCAGCTTGAATGGGGATGGCTACACCTTC.